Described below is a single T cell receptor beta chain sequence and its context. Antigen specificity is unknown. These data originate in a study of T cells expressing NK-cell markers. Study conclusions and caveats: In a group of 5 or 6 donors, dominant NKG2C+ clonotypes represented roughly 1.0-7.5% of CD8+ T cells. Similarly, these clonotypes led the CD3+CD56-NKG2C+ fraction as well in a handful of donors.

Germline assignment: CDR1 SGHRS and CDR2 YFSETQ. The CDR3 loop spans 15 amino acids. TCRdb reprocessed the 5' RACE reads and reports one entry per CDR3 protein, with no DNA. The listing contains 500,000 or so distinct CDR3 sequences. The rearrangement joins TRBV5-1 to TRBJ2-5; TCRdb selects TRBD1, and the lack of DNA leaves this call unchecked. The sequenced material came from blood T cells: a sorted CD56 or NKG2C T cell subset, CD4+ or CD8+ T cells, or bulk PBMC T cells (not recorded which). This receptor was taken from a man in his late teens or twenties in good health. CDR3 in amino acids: CASSLGYRGLETQYF. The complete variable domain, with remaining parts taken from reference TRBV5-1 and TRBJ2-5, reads KAGVTQTPRYLIKTRGQQVTLSCSPISGHRSVSWYQQTPGQGLQFLFEYFSETQRNKGNFPGRFSGRQFSNSRSEMNVSTLELGDSALYLCASSLGYRGLETQYFGPGTRLLVL.